This T cell receptor beta chain emerged from a study of OX40 agonist ivuxolimab in advanced cancers. Background on the whole study: Ivuxolimab was a fully human IgG2 agonistic monoclonal antibody targeting the costimulatory receptor OX40 (CD134). Prior anti-PD-1, anti-PD-L1 or anti-CTLA-4 therapy was permitted, and 40% of dose-escalation patients had received checkpoint inhibitors. The point of sequencing TCRbeta in the periphery was to test whether ivuxolimab changed TCR sequence diversity and drove clonal T-cell expansion. Intravenous ivuxolimab was administered to patients every 2 weeks at six dose levels: 0.01, 0.1, 0.3, 1.5, 3 and 10 mg/kg. A male proportion of nearly 85% and a mean age of approximately 60 years, ranging from 23 to 79, were recorded for the dose-escalation cohort. Of the 50 to 55 patients in dose escalation, about 19 had hepatocellular carcinoma, some 15 had melanoma, 9 had renal cell carcinoma and 9 had head and neck cancer. The paper describes the monotherapy dose-escalation part (N ≈ 52 patients) of the phase I trial of ivuxolimab. Partial responses occurred in three dose-escalation patients: two with cutaneous melanoma and one with hepatocellular carcinoma. General findings and caveats noted by the study authors: In the 0.1-3.0 mg/kg groups, partial responders were among the patients with the lowest normalized peripheral clonal expansion, particularly in CD8+ T cells. The antigen specificity of the peripheral T cells that underwent clonal expansion was not determined. At doses from 0.1 to 3.0 mg/kg, clonal expansion was seen in both CD4+ and CD8+ blood T cells between baseline and week 6. On average, CD8+ T cells showed more expanded clones than CD4+ T cells after ivuxolimab. Low levels of normalized T-cell clonal expansion were also shown by some nonresponding patients.

Genomic DNA was isolated from the sorted cells so that the TCRbeta CDR3 region could be sequenced. TCRbeta CDR3 regions were sequenced using the immunoSEQ Assay. TCRdb carries this immuneACCESS record with in-frame sequences only. Its versions omit some clonotypes, under half of them owing to an unresolved V gene in the studies checked, with the rest unexplained. For this sample there are more than 55,000 clones; more than 80% appear just once. Of the sample, about 1% is held by the ten largest clones. Concerning this clone itself: Its antigen is unknown. Base-call qualities are not available, and no considerably larger clone is one nucleotide away.

The CDR3 goes from the cysteine to the phenylalanine over 15 residues. Only the CDR3 region is kept as DNA, spanning 45 bases read in frame from base 1. CDR1 SGHVS and CDR2 FQNEAQ were looked up in the germline V gene. Trimming accounts for 4 bases at V and 1 base at J, while the number of junction bases matched to no gene is 1. The trial excluded patients who had a history of autoimmune disease or were on systemic immunosuppression. In every dose cohort, peripheral blood was drawn for TCR sequencing at baseline, cycle 4 day 1, and cycle 7 day 1. The samples were taken from a phase I, first-in-human, multicenter, open-label dose-escalation trial of ivuxolimab. The trial enrolled adults with locally advanced or metastatic head and neck squamous cell, hepatocellular, melanoma or renal cell carcinoma. CD4+ and CD8+ T cells were sorted separately from peripheral blood before TCR sequencing.

Sequenced material: CD4+ or CD8+ T cells sorted from blood, taken in a trial of the OX40 agonist ivuxolimab. The sequence joins TRBV7-8 to TRBJ2-3; 11 central bases correspond to TRBD2. This sequence originates from an adult with an advanced solid tumor such as melanoma, head and neck, liver or kidney cancer. In nucleotide form, the sequence is TGTGCCAGCAGCTCGACTAGCGGGGGCACAGATACGCAGTATTTT. It is translated as CASSSTSGGTDTQYF.